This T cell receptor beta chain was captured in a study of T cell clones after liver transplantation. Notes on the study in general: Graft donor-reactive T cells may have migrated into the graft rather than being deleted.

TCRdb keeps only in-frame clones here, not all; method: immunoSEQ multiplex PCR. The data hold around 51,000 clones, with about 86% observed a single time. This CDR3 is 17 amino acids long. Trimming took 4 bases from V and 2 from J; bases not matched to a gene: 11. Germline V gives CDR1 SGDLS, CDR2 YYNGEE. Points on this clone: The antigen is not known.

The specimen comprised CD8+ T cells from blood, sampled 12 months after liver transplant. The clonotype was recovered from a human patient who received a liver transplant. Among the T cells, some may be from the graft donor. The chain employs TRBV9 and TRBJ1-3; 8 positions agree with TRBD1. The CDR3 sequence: CASSPPRTGIPGNTIYF. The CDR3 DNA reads TGTGCCAGCAGCCCCCCGAGGACAGGGATCCCTGGAAACACCATATATTTT.